This T cell receptor beta chain was retrieved from a study of blood T cell repertoires in COVID-19. Overall study: Sites in the United States, Italy and Spain provided acute and convalescent COVID-19 samples. Sources were T cells, B-cell-depleted T cells, or PBMCs; the material itself was cDNA or gDNA.

This CDR3 spans 14 amino acids. V lost 0 bases to trimming and J lost 8 bases, with 11 bases between them. Per the germline V gene, CDR1 is MNHEY and CDR2 is SVGAGI. As originally analysed: How many nucleated cells were present was estimated from reference gene primer amplification. The table came from immunoSEQ multiplex PCR; TCRdb's copy has only in-frame clones and leaves some out. D and trimming come from the DNA, and the V and J calls and clone size come from that table. The sample holds about 50,000 clones, 90% to 95% seen once. The sequenced material came from peripheral blood. The TCR comes from a woman at least 80 years old with acute or convalescent COVID-19. This rearrangement joins TRBV6-5 to TRBJ1-3; D gene unclear. The chain's CDR3 is CASSYSPDQDTIYF. CDR3 in DNA: TGTGCCAGCAGTTACTCGCCCGACCAGGACACCATATATTTT.